The rows below give T cell receptor beta chains drawn from one sample of a study of T cell responses to AZD1222 COVID-19 vaccine. The method was immunoSEQ multiplex PCR; TCRdb's version includes in-frame clones alone and lacks a portion of them. The table lists around 120,000 clones, more than 85% of them singletons. Sequencing used peripheral blood, obtained on day 0 of AZD1222 vaccination. The source is an adult in good health. CDR3s include the opening cysteine and the closing phenylalanine or tryptophan. The order of the fields is V gene, CDR3 protein.

V gene: TRBV2; CDR3 protein: CASIGRSRKNLF
V gene: TRBV28; CDR3 protein: CASSSLVGGRTDTQYF
V gene: TRBV5-1; CDR3 protein: CASSPGLAGTGELFF
V gene: TRBV5-1; CDR3 protein: CASSPARVGGTEAFF
V gene: TRBV28; CDR3 protein: CASSALRAGVKRANEQFF
V gene: TRBV3-1/TRBV3-2; CDR3 protein: CASSQEGAEPSTDTQYF
V gene: TRBV19; CDR3 protein: CASMGPIGPGNTEAFF
V gene: TRBV6-8; CDR3 protein: CASMRGNWTENEKLFF
V gene: TRBV6-2/TRBV6-3; CDR3 protein: CASSYSWRGDRDYEQYF
V gene: TRBV27; CDR3 protein: CASSTGQGEGGYTF
V gene: TRBV20-1; CDR3 protein: CSASARITSYEQYF
V gene: TRBV4-2; CDR3 protein: CASSQGDRLDEKLFF
V gene: TRBV28; CDR3 protein: CASSTTGTSHPGELFF
V gene: TRBV5-1; CDR3 protein: CASSSQGTNEKLFF
V gene: TRBV12-3/TRBV12-4; CDR3 protein: CASRLGWGDEQFF
V gene: TRBV19; CDR3 protein: CASSSSASGRALSGQYF